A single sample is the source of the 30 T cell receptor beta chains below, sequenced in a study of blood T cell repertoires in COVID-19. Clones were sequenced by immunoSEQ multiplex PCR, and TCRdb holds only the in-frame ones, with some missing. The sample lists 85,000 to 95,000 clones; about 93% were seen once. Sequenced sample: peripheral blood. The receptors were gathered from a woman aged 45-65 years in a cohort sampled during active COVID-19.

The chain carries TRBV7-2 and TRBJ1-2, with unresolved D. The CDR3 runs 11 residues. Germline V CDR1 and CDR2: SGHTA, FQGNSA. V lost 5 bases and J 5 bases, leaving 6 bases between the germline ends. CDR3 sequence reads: CASSPRYGYTF. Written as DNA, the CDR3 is TGTGCCAGCAGCCCGCGTTATGGCTACACCTTC.

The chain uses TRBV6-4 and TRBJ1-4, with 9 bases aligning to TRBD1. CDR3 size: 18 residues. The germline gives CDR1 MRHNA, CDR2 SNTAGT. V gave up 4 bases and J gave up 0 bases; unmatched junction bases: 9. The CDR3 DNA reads TGTGCCAGCAGTGCGAATCCGACAGGGGGAGCAACTAATGAAAAACTGTTTTTT. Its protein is CASSANPTGGATNEKLFF.

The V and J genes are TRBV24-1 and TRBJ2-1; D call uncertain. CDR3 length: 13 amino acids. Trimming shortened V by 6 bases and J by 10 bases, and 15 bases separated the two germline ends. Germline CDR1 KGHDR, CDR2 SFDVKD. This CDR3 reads CATSLRYGGEQFF. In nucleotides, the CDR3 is TGTGCCACCAGTCTCCGATATGGCGGCGAGCAGTTCTTC.

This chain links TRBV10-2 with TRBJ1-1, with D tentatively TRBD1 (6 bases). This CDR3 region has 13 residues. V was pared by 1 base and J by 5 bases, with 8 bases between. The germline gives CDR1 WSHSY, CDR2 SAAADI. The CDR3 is CASSEFQGTEAFF. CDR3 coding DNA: TGCGCCAGCAGTGAGTTCCAGGGGACTGAAGCTTTCTTT.

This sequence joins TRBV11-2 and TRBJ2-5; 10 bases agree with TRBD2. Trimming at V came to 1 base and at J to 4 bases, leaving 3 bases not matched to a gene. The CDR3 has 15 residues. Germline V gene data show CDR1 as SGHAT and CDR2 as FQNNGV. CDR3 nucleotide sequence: TGTGCCAGCAGCTTAGGCACTAGCGGGATAGAGACCCAGTACTTC. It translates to CASSLGTSGIETQYF.

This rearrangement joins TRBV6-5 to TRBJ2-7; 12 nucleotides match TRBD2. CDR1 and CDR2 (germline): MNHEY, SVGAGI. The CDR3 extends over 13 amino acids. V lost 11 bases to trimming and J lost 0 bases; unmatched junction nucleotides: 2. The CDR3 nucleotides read TGTGCCGTGACTAGCGGGGGCTCCTACGAGCAGTACTTC. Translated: CAVTSGGSYEQYF.

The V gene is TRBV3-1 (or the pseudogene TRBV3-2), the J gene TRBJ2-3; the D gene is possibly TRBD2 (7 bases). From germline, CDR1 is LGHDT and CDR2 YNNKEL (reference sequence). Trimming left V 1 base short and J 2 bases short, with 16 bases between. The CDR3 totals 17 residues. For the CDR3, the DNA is TGTGCCAGCAGCCAAGCTTTTAGGGGGGGCGACACAGATACGCAGTATTTT. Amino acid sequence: CASSQAFRGGDTDTQYF.

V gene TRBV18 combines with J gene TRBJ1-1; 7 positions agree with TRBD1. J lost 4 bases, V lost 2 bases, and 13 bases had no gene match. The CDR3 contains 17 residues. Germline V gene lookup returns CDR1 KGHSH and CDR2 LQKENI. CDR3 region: CASSPFGTGDSSTEAFF. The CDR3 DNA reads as TGTGCCAGCTCACCATTTGGCACAGGGGACTCGAGCACTGAAGCTTTCTTT.

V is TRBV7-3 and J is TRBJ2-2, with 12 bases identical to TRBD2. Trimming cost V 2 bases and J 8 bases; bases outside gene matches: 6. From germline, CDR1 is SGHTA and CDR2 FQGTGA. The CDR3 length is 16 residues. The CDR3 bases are TGTGCCAGCAGCTTAGTGTGGACTAGCGGGAAGGGGGAGCTGTTTTTT. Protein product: CASSLVWTSGKGELFF.

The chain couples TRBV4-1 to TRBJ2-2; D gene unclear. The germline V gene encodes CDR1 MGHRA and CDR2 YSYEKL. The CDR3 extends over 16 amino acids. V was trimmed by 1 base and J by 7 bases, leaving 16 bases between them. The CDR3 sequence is CASSQAVSATGGELFF. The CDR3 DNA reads TGCGCCAGCAGCCAAGCGGTGAGTGCGACTGGCGGGGAGCTGTTTTTT.

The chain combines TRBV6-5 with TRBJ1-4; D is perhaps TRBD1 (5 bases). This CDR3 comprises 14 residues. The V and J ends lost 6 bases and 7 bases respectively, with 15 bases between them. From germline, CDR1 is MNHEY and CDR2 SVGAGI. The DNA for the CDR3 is TGTGCCAGCAGGACACAGGCGATCTCTGAAAAACTGTTTTTT. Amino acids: CASRTQAISEKLFF.

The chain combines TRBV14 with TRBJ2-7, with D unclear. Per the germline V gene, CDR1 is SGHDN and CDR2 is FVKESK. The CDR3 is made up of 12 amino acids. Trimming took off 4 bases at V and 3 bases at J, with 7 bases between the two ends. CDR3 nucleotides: TGTGCCAGCAGCCGTAACAGCTACGAGCAGTACTTC. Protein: CASSRNSYEQYF.

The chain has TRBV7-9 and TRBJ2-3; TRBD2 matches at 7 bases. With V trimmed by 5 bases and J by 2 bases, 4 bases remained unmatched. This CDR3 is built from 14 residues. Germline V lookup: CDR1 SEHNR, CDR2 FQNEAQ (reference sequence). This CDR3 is CASSPGTNTDTQYF. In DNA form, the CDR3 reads TGTGCCAGCAGCCCCGGGACTAACACAGATACGCAGTATTTT. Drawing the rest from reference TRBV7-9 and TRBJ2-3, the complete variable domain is DTGVSQNPRHKITKRGQNVTFRCDPISEHNRLYWYRQTLGQGPEFLTYFQNEAQLEKSRLLSDRFSAERPKGSFSTLEIQRTEQGDSAMYLCASSPGTNTDTQYFGPGTRLTVL.

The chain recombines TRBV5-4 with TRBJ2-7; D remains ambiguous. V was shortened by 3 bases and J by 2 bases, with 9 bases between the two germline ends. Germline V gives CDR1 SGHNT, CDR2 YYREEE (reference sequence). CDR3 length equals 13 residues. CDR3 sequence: CASSSQTAYEQYF. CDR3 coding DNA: TGTGCCAGCAGCTCCCAGACTGCCTACGAGCAGTACTTC.

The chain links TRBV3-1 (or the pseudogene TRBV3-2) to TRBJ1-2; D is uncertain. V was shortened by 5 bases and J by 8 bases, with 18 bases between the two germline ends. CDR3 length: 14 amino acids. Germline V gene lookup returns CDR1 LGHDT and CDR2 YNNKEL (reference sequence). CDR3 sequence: CASSSRGVSGGYTF. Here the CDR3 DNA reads TGTGCCAGCAGCTCCCGCGGGGTCTCCGGGGGCTACACCTTC.

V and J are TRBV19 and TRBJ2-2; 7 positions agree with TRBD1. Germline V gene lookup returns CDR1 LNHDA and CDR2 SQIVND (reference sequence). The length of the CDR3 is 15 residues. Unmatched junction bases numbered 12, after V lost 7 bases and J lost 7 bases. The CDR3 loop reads CASTSIQGFGGELFF. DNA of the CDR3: TGTGCCAGTACCTCAATACAGGGGTTTGGCGGGGAGCTGTTTTTT.

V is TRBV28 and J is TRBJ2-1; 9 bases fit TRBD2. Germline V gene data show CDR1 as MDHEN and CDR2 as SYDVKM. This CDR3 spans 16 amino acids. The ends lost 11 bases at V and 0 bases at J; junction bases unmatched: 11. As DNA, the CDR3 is TGTGCCTCCCAGGGGAGCGGGAGGCCCTCCTACAATGAGCAGTTCTTC. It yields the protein CASQGSGRPSYNEQFF.

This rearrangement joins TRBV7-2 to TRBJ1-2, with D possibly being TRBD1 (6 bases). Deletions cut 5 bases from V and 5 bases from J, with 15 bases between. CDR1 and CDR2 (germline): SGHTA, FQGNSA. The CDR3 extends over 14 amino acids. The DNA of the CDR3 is TGTGCCAGCAGCCAGGGGCAAGGCCGATATGGCTACACCTTC. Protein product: CASSQGQGRYGYTF.

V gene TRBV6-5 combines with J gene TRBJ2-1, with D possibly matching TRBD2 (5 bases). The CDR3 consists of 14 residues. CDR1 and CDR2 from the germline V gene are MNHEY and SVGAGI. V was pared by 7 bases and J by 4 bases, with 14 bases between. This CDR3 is CASNRPGKYNEQFF. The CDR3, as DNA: TGTGCCAGCAACCGGCCCGGGAAGTACAATGAGCAGTTCTTC.

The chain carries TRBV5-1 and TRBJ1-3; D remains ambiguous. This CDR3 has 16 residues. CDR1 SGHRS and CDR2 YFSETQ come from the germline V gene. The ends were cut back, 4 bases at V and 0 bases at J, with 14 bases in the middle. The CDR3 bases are TGCGCCAGCAGCATTGGTTCTGGGAGCTCTGGAAACACCATATATTTT. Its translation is CASSIGSGSSGNTIYF.

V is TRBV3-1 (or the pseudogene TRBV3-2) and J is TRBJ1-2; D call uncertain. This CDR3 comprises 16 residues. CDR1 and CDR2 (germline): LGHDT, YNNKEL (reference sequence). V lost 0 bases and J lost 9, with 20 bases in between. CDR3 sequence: CASSQDRTRGSYRYTF. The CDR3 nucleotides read TGTGCCAGCAGCCAAGATCGAACCCGGGGTTCTTATCGCTACACCTTC.

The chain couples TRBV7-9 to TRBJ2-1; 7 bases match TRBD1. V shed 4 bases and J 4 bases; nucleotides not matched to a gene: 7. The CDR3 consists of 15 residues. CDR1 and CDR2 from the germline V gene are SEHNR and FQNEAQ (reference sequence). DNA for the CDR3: TGTGCCAGCAGCTCCTCCGGGACAGCGTACAATGAGCAGTTCTTC. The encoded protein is CASSSSGTAYNEQFF.

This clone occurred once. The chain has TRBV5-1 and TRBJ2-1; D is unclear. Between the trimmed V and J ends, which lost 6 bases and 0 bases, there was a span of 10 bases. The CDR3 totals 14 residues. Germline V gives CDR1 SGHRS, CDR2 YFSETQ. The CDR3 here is CASTEDSSYNEQFF. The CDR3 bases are TGCGCCAGCACAGAGGATAGCTCCTACAATGAGCAGTTCTTC.

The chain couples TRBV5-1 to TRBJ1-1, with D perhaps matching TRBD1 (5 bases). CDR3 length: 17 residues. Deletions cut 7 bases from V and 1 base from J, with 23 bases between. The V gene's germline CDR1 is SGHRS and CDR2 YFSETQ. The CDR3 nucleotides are TGCGCCAGCGCCCACGACATGGTTGGGACTGCGAACACTGAAGCTTTCTTT. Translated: CASAHDMVGTANTEAFF.

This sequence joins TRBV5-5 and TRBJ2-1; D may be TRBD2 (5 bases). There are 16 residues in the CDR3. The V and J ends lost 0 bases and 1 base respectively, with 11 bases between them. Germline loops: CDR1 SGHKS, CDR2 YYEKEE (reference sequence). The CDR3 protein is CASSLVPRGSYNEQFF. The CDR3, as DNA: TGTGCCAGCAGCTTGGTACCCAGAGGGTCCTACAATGAGCAGTTCTTC.

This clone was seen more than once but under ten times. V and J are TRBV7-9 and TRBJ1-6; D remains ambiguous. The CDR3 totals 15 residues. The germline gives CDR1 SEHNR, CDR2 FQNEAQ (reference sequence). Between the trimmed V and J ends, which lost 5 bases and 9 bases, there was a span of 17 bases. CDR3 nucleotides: TGTGCCAGCAGCCCCGTTGGCAGCGTAACTTCACCCCTCCACTTT. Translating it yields CASSPVGSVTSPLHF.

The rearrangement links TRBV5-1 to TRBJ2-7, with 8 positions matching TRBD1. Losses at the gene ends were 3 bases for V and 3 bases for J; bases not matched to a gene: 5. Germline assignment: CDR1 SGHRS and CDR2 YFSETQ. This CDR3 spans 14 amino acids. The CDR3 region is CASSYGTGDYEQYF. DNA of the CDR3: TGCGCCAGCAGCTATGGGACAGGCGACTACGAGCAGTACTTC.

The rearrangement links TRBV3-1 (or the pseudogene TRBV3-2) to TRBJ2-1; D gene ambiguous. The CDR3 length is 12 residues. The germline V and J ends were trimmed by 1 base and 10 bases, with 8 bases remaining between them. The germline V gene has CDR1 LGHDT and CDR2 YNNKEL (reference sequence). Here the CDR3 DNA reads TGTGCCAGCAGCCAAGGGTCGCGGGAGCAGTTCTTC. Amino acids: CASSQGSREQFF.

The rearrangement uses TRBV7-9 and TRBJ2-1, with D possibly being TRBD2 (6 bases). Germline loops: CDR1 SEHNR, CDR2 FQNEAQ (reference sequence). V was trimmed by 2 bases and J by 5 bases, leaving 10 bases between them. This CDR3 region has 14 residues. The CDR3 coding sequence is TGTGCCAGCAGCTTATTGCGGGGAAACAATGAGCAGTTCTTC. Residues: CASSLLRGNNEQFF.

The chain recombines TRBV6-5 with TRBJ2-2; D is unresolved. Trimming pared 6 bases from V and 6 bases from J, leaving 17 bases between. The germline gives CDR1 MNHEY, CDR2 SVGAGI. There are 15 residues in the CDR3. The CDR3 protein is CASSRVSTKSGELFF. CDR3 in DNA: TGTGCCAGCAGCCGAGTCTCTACTAAATCCGGGGAGCTGTTTTTT.